This T cell receptor beta chain was captured in a study of OX40 agonist ivuxolimab in advanced cancers. On the study more broadly: Ivuxolimab, which is an agonistic anti-OX40 (CD134) antibody, was administered to the patients. Administration of intravenous ivuxolimab to patients occurred every 2 weeks at 0.01 to 10 mg/kg.

Study conclusions and caveats: There were, on average, more expanded clones in CD8+ T cells than in CD4+. In a subset of nonresponders, normalized T-cell clonal expansion was also low.

Assay used: immunoSEQ multiplex PCR; TCRdb lists only in-frame clones, some missing. The sample consists of around 72,000 clones, roughly 85% of them appearing once. Concerning this clone: What it binds is not known.

The V gene lost 2 bases and the J gene lost 8 bases, with 14 bases spanning the gap. Germline V lookup: CDR1 SGHRS, CDR2 YFSETQ. This CDR3 has 15 amino acids. Source: CD4+ or CD8+ T cells sorted from blood, taken in a trial of the OX40 agonist ivuxolimab. This receptor was identified in an adult with an advanced solid tumor such as melanoma, head and neck, liver or kidney cancer. V and J are TRBV5-1 and TRBJ1-6; no reliable D call. Here the CDR3 DNA reads TGCGCCAGCAGCTTAAAACGGGGTTGGGATTCACCCCTCCACTTT. Protein sequence: CASSLKRGWDSPLHF.